The entry below gives a single T cell receptor beta chain sequence along with its context. Antigen: not known. Clones were read by immunoSEQ multiplex PCR, and TCRdb kept only the in-frame ones, dropping some. The data hold about 7,600 clones, with just under 80% observed a single time. This specimen belongs to a study of immune cell composition in non-small cell lung cancer. Broader study findings: 60% to 80% of squamous and approximately 30% of adenocarcinoma cases had tumour-associated clones >0.5%. Squamous lung tumours showed higher top 10 clone scores and clonality than adenocarcinomas. TIL tumour reactivity correlated with maximal tumour-associated clone frequency in adenocarcinoma.

This CDR3 has 13 amino acids. Germline loops: CDR1 MNHEY, CDR2 SMNVEV (reference sequence). Trimming stripped 2 bases from V and 6 bases from J, with 8 bases between. The sequence was obtained from a human donor with non-small cell lung cancer. Sequenced sample: lung tumor tissue. The chain carries TRBV27 and TRBJ1-5; D gene uncertain. CDR3 loop: CASSLTVGQPQHF. The CDR3 DNA follows: TGTGCCAGCAGTTTAACCGTTGGTCAGCCCCAGCATTTT.